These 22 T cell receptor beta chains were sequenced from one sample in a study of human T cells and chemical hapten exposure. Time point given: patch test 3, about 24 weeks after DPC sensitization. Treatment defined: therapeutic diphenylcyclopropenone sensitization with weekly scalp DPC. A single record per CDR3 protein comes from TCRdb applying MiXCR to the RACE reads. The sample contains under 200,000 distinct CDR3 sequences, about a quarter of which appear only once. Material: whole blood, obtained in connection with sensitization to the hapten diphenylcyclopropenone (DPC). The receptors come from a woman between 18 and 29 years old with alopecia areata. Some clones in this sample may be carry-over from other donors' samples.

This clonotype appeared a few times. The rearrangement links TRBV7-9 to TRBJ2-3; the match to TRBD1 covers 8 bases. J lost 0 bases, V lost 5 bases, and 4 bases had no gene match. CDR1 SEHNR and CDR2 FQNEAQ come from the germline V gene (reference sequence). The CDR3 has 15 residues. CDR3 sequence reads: CASSPGTGSTDTQYF. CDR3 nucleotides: TGTGCCAGCAGCCCGGGGACAGGCAGCACAGATACGCAGTATTTT.

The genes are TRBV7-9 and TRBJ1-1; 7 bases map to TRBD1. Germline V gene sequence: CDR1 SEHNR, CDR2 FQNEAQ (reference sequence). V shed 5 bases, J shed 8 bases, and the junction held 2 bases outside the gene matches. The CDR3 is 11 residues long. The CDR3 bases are TGTGCCAGCAGCAAGACAGGGGAAGCTTTCTTT. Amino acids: CASSKTGEAFF.

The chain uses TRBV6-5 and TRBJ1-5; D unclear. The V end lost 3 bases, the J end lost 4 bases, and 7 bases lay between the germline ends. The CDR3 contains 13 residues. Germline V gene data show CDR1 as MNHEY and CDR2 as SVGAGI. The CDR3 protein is CASSYVGNQPQHF. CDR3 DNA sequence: TGTGCCAGCAGTTATGTTGGGAATCAGCCCCAGCATTTT.

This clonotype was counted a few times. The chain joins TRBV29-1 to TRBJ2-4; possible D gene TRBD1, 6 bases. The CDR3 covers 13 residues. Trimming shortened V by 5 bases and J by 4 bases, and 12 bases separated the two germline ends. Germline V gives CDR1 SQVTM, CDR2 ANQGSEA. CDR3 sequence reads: CSVFLQGKNIQYF. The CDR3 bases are TGCAGCGTTTTTCTGCAGGGGAAAAACATTCAGTACTTC.

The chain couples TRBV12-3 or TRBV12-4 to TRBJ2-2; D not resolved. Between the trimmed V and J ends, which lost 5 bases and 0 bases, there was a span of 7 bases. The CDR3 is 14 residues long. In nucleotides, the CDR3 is TGTGCCAGCAGTATCCGGACGAACACCGGGGAGCTGTTTTTT. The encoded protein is CASSIRTNTGELFF.

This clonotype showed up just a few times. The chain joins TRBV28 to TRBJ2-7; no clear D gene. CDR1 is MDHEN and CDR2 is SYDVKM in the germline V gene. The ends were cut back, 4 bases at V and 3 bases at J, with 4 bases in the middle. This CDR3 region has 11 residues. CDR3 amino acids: CASSSHYEQYF. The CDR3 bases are TGTGCCAGCAGTTCCCACTACGAGCAGTACTTC.

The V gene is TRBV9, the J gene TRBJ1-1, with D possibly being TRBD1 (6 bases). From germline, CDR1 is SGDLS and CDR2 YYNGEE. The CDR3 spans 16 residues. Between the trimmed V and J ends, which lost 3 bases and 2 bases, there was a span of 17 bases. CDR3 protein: CASSAIGGPPNTEAFF. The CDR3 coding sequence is TGTGCCAGCAGCGCGATAGGGGGACCGCCTAACACTGAAGCTTTCTTT.

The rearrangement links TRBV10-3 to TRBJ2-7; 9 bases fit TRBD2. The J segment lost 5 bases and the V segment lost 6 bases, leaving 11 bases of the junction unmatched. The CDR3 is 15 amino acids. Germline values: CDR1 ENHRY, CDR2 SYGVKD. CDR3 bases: TGTGCCATCAGCGGTCGCGGGGGGGCCGGTAACGAGCAGTACTTC. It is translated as CAISGRGGAGNEQYF.

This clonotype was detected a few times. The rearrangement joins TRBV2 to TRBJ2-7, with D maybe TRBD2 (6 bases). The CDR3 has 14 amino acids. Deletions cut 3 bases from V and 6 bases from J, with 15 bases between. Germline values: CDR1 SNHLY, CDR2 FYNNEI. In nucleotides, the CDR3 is TGTGCCAGCAGTGAGGGGTCTAGGGGAGGCGAGCAGTACTTC. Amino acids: CASSEGSRGGEQYF.

CDR3 in amino acids: CASGKLGGETQYF. CDR3 DNA: TGTGCCAGCGGGAAGTTAGGGGGGGAGACCCAGTACTTC. V gene TRBV27 combines with J gene TRBJ2-5; tentatively, D is TRBD1 or TRBD2 (6 bases each). V lost 8 bases and J 5 bases, leaving 15 bases between the germline ends. The germline gives CDR1 MNHEY, CDR2 SMNVEV (reference sequence). The CDR3 runs 13 residues.

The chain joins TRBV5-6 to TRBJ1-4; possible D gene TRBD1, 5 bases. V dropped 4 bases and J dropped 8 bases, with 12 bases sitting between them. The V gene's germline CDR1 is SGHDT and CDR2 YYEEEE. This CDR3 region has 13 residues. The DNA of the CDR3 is TGTGCCAGCAGCATCCGGGGCAGAGAAAAACTGTTTTTT. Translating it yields CASSIRGREKLFF. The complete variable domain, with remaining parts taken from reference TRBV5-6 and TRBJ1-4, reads DAGVTQSPTHLIKTRGQQVTLRCSPKSGHDTVSWYQQALGQGPQFIFQYYEEEERQRGNFPDRFSGHQFPNYSSELNVNALLLGDSALYLCASSIRGREKLFFGSGTQLSVL.

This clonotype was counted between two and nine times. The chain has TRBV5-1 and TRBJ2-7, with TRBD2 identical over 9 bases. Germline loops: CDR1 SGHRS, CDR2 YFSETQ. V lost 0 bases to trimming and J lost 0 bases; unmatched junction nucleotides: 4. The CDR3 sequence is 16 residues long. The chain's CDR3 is CASSLDPSGVSYEQYF. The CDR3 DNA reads TGCGCCAGCAGCTTGGACCCTAGCGGGGTCTCCTACGAGCAGTACTTC.

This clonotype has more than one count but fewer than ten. CDR3 nucleotides: TGTGCCAGCAGTTTATGGGCTAGTCGATCCTACGAGCAGTACTTC. This gives the protein CASSLWASRSYEQYF. The genes are TRBV28 and TRBJ2-7; no definite D call. Germline V gene lookup returns CDR1 MDHEN and CDR2 SYDVKM. Trimming took 0 bases from V and 1 from J, leaving 10 bases between them. The CDR3 runs 15 residues.

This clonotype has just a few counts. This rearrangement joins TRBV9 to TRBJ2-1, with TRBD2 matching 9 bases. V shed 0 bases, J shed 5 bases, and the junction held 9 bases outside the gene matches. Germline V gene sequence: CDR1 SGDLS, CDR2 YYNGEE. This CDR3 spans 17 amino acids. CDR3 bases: TGTGCCAGCAGCGTAGTCGGGCAGCGGGGGGCCGACAATGAGCAGTTCTTC. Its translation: CASSVVGQRGADNEQFF. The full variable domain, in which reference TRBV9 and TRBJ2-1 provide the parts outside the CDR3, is DSGVTQTPKHLITATGQRVTLRCSPRSGDLSVYWYQQSLDQGLQFLIQYYNGEERAKGNILERFSAQQFPDLHSELNLSSLELGDSALYFCASSVVGQRGADNEQFFGPGTRLTVL.

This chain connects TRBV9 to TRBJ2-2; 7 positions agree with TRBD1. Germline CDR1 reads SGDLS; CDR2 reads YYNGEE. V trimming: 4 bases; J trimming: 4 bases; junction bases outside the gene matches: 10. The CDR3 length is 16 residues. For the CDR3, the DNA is TGTGCCAGCAGCCTTAAGACAGGGTCGGCCACCGGGGAGCTGTTTTTT. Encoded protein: CASSLKTGSATGELFF.

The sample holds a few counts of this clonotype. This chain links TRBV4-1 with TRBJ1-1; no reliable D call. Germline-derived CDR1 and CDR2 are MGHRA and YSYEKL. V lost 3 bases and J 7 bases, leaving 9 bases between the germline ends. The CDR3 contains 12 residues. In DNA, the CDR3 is TGCGCCAGCAGCCATAGCTCAGATGAAGCTTTCTTT. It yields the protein CASSHSSDEAFF.

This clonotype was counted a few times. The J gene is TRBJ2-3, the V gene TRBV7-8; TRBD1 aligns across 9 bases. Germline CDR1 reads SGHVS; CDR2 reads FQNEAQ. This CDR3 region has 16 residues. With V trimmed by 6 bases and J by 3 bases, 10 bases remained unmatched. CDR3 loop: CASRGTGGYGTDTQYF. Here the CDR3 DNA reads TGTGCCAGCAGGGGAACAGGGGGCTACGGGACAGATACGCAGTATTTT.

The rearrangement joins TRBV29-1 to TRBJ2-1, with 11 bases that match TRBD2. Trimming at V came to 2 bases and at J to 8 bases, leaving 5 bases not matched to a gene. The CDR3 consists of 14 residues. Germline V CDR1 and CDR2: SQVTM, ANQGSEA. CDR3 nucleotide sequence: TGCAGCGTTGAAACTAGCGGGAGTCTCTATGAGCAGTTCTTC. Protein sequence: CSVETSGSLYEQFF.

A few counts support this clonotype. The CDR3 region has the DNA TGCGCCAGCAGTGAGGTCCGGGACCATAAAGAGACCCAGTACTTC. Translation: CASSEVRDHKETQYF. The V and J genes are TRBV10-2 and TRBJ2-5, with D perhaps being TRBD1 or TRBD2 (5 bases each). V dropped 2 bases and J dropped 3 bases, with 13 bases sitting between them. The CDR3 extends over 15 amino acids. The germline CDR1 and CDR2 sequences are WSHSY and SAAADI.

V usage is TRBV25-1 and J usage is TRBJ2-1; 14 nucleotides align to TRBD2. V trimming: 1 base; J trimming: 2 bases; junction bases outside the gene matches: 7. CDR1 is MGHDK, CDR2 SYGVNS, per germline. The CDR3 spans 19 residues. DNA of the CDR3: TGTGCCAGCAGTGAATTCGGGACTAGCGGGAGCTCTACCTACAATGAGCAGTTCTTC. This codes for CASSEFGTSGSSTYNEQFF. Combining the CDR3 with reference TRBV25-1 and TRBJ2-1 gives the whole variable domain EADIYQTPRYLVIGTGKKITLECSQTMGHDKMYWYQQDPGMELHLIHYSYGVNSTEKGDLSSESTVSRIRTEHFPLTLESARPSHTSQYLCASSEFGTSGSSTYNEQFFGPGTRLTVL.

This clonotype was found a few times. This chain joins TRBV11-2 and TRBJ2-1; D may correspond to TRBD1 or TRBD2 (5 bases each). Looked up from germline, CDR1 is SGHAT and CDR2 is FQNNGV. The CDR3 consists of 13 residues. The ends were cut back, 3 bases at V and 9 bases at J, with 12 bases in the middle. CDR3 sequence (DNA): TGTGCCAGCAGCTTTTCCCGGGGCGGTGAGCAGTTCTTC. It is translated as CASSFSRGGEQFF.

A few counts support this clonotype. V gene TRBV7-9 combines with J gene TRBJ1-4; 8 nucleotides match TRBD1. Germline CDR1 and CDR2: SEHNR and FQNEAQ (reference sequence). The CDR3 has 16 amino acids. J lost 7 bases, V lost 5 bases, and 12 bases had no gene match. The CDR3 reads CASSDLLTGEGEKLFF. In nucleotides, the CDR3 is TGTGCCAGCAGCGATCTATTGACAGGGGAAGGTGAAAAACTGTTTTTT.